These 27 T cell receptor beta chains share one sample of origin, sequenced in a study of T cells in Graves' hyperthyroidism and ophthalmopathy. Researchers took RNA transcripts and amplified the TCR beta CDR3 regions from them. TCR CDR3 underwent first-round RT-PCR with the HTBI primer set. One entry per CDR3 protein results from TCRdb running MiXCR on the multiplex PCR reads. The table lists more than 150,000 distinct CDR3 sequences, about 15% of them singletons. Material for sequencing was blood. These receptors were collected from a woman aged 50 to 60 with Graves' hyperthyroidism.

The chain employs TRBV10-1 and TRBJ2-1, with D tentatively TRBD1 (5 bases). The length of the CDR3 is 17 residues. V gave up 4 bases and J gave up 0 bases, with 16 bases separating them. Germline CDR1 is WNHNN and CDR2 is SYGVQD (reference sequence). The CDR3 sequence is CASSGQIDVSSYNEQFF. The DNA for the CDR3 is TGCGCCAGCAGTGGACAGATAGACGTGAGCTCCTACAATGAGCAGTTCTTC.

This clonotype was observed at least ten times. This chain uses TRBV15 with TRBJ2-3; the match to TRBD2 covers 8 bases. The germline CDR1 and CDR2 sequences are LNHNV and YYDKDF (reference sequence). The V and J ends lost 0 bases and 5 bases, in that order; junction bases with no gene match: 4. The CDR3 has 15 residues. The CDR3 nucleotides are TGTGCCACCAGCAGAGATAGAAGCGGGGGAGATACGCAGTATTTT. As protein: CATSRDRSGGDTQYF. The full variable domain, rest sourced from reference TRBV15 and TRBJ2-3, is DAMVIQNPRYQVTQFGKPVTLSCSQTLNHNVMYWYQQKSSQAPKLLFHYYDKDFNNEADTPDNFQSRRPNTSFCFLDIRSPGLGDTAMYLCATSRDRSGGDTQYFGPGTRLTVL.

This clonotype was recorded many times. CDR3 nucleotide sequence: TGTGCCAGCAGTTACGGAGGGACAGGGTCTAAGGAGAGCTACACCTTC. The encoded protein is CASSYGGTGSKESYTF. The rearrangement links TRBV6-6 to TRBJ1-2, with 9 bases identical to TRBD1. The germline gives CDR1 MNHNY, CDR2 SVGAGI (reference sequence). CDR3 length: 16 residues. J was trimmed by 9 bases and V by 2 bases; bases with no gene match: 13.

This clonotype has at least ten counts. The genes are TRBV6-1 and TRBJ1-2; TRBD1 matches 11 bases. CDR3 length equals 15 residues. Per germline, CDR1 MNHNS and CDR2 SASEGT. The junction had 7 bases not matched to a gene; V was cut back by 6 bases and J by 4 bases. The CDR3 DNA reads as TGTGCCAGCAGAGAGACCGGGACAGGGGGCTATGGCTACACCTTC. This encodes CASRETGTGGYGYTF.

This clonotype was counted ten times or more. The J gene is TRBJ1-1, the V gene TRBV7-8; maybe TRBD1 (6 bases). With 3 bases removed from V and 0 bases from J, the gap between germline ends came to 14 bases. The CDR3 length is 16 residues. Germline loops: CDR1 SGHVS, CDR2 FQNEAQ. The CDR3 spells CASSLGGQHLNTEAFF. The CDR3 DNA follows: TGTGCCAGCAGCTTGGGCGGACAGCATTTGAACACTGAAGCTTTCTTT. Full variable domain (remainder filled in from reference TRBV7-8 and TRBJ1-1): GAGVSQSPRYKVAKRGQDVALRCDPISGHVSLFWYQQALGQGPEFLTYFQNEAQLDKSGLPSDRFFAERPEGSVSTLKIQRTQQEDSAVYLCASSLGGQHLNTEAFFGQGTRLTVV.

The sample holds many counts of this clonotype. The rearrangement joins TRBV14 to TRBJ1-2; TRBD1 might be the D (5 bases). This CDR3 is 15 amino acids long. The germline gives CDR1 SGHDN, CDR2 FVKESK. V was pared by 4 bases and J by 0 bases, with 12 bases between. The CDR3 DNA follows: TGTGCCAGCAGCCCACAGGAGTTAGCTAACTATGGCTACACCTTC. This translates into CASSPQELANYGYTF.

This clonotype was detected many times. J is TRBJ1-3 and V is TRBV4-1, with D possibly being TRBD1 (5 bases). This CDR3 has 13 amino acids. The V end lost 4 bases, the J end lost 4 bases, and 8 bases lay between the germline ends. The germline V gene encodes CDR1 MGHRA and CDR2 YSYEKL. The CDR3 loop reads CASSRGAGNTIYF. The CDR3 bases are TGCGCCAGCAGCCGTGGGGCAGGAAACACCATATATTTT.

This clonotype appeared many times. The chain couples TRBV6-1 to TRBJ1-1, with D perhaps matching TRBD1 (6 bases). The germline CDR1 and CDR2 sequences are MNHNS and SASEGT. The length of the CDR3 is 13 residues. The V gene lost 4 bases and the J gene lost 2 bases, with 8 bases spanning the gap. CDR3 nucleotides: TGTGCCAGCAGTGGGACAGAAAACACTGAAGCTTTCTTT. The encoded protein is CASSGTENTEAFF.

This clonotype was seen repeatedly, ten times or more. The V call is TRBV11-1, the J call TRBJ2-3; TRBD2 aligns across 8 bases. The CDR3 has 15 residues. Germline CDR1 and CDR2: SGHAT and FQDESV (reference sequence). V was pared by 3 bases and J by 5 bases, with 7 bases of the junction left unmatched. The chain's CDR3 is CASSFRGGRGDTQYF. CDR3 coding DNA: TGTGCCAGCAGCTTCCGGGGGGGCCGGGGAGATACGCAGTATTTT.

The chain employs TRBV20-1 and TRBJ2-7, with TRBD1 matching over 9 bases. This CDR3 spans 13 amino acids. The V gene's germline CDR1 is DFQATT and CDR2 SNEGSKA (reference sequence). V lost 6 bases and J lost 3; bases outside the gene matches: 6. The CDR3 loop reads CSARAGQGYEQYF. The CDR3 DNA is TGCAGTGCCCGTGCGGGACAGGGCTACGAGCAGTACTTC.

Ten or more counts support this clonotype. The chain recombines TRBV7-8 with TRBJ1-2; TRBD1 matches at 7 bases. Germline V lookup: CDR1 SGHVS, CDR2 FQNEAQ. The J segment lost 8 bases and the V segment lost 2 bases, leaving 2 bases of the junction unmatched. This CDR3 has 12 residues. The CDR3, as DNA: TGTGCCAGCAGCTTATTCAGGGGGGGCTACACCTTC. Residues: CASSLFRGGYTF. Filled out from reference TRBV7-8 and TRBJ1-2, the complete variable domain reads GAGVSQSPRYKVAKRGQDVALRCDPISGHVSLFWYQQALGQGPEFLTYFQNEAQLDKSGLPSDRFFAERPEGSVSTLKIQRTQQEDSAVYLCASSLFRGGYTFGSGTRLTVV.

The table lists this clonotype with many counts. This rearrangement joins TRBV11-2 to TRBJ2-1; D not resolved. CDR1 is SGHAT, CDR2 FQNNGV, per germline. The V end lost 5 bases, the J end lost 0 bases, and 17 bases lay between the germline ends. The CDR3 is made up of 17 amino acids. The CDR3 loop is CASSLRLQAYSYNEQFF. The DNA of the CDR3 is TGTGCCAGCAGCCTACGCCTCCAGGCCTACTCCTACAATGAGCAGTTCTTC.

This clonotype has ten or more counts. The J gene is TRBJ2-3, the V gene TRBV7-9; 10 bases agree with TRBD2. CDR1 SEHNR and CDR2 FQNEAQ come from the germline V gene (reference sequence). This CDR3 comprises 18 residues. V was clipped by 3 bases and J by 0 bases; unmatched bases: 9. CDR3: CASSLSLAGVSSTDTQYF. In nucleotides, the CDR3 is TGTGCCAGCAGCTTGAGCCTAGCGGGGGTATCTAGCACAGATACGCAGTATTTT.

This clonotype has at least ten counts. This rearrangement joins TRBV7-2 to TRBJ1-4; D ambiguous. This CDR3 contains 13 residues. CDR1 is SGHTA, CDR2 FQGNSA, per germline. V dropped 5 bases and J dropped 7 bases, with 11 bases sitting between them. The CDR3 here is CASSRQVGEKLFF. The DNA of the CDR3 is TGTGCCAGCAGCAGACAAGTGGGTGAAAAACTGTTTTTT.

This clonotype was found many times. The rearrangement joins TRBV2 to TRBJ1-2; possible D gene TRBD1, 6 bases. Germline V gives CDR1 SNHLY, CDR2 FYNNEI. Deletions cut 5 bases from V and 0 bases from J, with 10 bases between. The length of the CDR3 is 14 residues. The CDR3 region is CASSRTEANYGYTF. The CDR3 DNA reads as TGTGCCAGCAGTCGGACAGAAGCTAACTATGGCTACACCTTC.

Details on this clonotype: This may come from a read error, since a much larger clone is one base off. The CDR3 coding sequence is TGTGCCAATAGTATTTCCAGCTACAATCAGCCCCAGCATTTT. Residues: CANSISSYNQPQHF. V usage is TRBV19 and J usage is TRBJ1-5; the D is unclear. The length of the CDR3 is 14 residues. CDR1 is LNHDA and CDR2 is SQIVND in the germline V gene (reference sequence).

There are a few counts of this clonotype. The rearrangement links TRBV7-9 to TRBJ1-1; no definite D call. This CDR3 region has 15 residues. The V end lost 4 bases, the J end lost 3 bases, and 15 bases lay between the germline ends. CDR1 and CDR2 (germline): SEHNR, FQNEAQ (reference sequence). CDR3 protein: CASSSGIRTDTEAFF. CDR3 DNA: TGTGCCAGCAGCTCCGGGATACGGACGGACACTGAAGCTTTCTTT.

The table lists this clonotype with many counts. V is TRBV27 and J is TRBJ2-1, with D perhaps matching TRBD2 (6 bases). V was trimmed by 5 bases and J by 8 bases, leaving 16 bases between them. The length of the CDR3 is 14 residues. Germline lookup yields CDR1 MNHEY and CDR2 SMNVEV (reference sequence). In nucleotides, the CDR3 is TGTGCCAGCAGTCCGGGACTCAGTCCTCATGAGCAGTTCTTC. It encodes CASSPGLSPHEQFF.

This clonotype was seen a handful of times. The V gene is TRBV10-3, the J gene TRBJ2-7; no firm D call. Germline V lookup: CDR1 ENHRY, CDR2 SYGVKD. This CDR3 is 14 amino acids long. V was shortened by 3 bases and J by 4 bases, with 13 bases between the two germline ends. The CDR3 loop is CAISDPPNRYEQYF. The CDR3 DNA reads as TGTGCCATCAGTGACCCTCCTAACCGGTACGAGCAGTACTTC.

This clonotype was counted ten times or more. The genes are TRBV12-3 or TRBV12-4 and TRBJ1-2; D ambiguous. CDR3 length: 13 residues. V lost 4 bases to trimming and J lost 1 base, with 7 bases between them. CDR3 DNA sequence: TGTGCCAGCAGTTCGACGGGTAACTATGGCTACACCTTC. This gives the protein CASSSTGNYGYTF.

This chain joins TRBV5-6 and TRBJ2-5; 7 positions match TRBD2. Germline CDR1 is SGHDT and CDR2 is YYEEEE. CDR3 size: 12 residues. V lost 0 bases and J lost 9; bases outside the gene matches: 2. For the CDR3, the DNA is TGTGCCAGCAGCTTGGGACGGGGGGCCCAGTACTTC. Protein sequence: CASSLGRGAQYF.

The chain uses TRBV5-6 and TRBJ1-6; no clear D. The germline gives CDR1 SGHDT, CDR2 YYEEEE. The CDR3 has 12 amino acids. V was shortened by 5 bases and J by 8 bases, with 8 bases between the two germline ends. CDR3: CASRTAHSPLHF. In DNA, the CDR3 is TGTGCCAGCAGGACCGCCCATTCACCCCTCCACTTT.

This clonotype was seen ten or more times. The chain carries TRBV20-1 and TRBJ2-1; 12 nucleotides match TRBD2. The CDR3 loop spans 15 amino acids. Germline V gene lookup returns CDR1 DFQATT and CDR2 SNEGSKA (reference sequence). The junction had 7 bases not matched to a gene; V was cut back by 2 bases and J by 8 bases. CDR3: CSARLLAGGGYEQFF. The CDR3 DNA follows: TGCAGTGCTAGACTACTAGCGGGGGGAGGTTATGAGCAGTTCTTC.

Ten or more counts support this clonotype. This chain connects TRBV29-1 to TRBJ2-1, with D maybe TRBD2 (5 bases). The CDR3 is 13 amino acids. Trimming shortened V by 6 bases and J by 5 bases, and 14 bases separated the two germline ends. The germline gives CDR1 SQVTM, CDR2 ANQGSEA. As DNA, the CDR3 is TGCAGCGTCACCCTGGGAGACGACAATGAGCAGTTCTTC. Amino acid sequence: CSVTLGDDNEQFF.

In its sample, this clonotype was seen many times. In nucleotides, the CDR3 is TGTGCCAGCAGCTTAATGGGACTAGCGGGTCAAGAGACCCAGTACTTC. Its translation: CASSLMGLAGQETQYF. The rearrangement links TRBV7-9 to TRBJ2-5, with 12 bases aligning to TRBD2. This CDR3 is 16 amino acids long. Germline V lookup: CDR1 SEHNR, CDR2 FQNEAQ (reference sequence). J gave up 2 bases and V 2 bases, and 3 bases lay outside the gene matches.

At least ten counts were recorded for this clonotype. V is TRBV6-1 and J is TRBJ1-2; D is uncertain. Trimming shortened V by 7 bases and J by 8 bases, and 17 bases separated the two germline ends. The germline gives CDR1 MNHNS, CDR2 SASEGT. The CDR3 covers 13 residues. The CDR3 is CASKQVNTGGYTF. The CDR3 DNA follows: TGTGCCAGCAAGCAGGTTAACACGGGGGGCTACACCTTC.

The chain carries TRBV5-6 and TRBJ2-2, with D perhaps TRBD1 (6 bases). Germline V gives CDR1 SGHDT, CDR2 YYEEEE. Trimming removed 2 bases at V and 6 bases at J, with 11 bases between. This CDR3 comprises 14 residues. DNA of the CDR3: TGTGCCAGCAGCTTAACAGGGAAGCCCGGGGAGCTGTTTTTT. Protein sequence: CASSLTGKPGELFF.